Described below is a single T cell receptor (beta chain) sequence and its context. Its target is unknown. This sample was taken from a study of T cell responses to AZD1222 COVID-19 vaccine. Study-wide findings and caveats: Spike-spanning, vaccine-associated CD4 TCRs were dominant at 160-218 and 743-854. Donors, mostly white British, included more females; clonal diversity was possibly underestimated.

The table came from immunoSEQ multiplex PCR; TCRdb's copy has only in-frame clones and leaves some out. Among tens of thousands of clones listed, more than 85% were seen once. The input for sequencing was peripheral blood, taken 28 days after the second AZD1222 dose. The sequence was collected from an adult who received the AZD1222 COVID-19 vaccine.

CDR3 sequence: CASSLYRTTSPYGYTF. CDR3 in DNA: TGTGCCAGCAGCTTATACCGGACAACTTCCCCCTATGGCTACACCTTC. V gene TRBV7-9 combines with J gene TRBJ1-2; D might be TRBD1 (5 bases). The germline V and J ends were trimmed by 2 bases and 4 bases, with 17 bases remaining between them. The CDR3 covers 16 residues. Germline values: CDR1 SEHNR, CDR2 FQNEAQ (reference sequence).